This TCR beta chain originates from a study of tumor-infiltrating lymphocytes in oesophageal squamous cell carcinoma. The CDR3 sequence is 14 residues long. Germline lookup yields CDR1 SNHLY and CDR2 FYNNEI. Trimming took off 6 bases at V and 4 bases at J, with 15 bases between the two ends. MiXCR, run by TCRdb on the PCR reads, gives a single entry per CDR3 protein. The data hold some 10,000 distinct CDR3 sequences, with 50% to 65% observed a single time. What was sequenced was esophageal tumor tissue. The J gene is TRBJ1-2, the V gene TRBV2; D might be TRBD1 (6 bases). The sequence came from a male donor with esophageal squamous cell carcinoma. The CDR3 sequence is CASSGQPRIYGYTF. The CDR3 DNA reads TGTGCCAGCAGCGGACAGCCTCGAATCTATGGCTACACCTTC.